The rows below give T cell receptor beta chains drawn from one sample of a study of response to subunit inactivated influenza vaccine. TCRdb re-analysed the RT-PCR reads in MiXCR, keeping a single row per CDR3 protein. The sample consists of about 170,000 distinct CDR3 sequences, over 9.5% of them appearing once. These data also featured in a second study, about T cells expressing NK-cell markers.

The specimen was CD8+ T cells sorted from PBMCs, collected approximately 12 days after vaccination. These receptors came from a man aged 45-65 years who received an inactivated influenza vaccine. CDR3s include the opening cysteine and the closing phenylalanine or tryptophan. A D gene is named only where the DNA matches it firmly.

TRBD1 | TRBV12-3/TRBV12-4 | CASSSSDRGLGIQYF
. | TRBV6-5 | CASSYFEGVKLFF
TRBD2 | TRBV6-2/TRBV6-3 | CASSGLAGVEQYF
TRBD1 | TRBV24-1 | CATSEPMTGITGELFF
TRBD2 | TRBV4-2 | CASSQDGGGSYF
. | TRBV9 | CASSVDSISGNTIYF
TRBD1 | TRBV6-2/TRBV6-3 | CASSYGFRQGPSQPQHF
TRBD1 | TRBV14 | CASSQVPGQGVSDGYTF
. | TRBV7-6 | CASSSPGGMPGELFF
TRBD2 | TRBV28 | CASSSGGLSTDTQYF
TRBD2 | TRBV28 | CASSPGLAVYEQYF
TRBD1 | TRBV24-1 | CATSDWTGQETQYF
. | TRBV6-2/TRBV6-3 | CASKPGIFGANVLTF
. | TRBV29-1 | CSSDEGGPGLGTDTQYF
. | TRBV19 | CASSTGGNYGYTF
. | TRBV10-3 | CAISEGNEQFF
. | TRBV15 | CATSKSVEANVLTF
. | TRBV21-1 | CASRLGGQGVRGTDTQYF
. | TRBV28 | CASDESRTDTQYF
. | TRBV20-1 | CSAREYGGMYTGELFF
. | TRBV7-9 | CASSLGVYEQYF
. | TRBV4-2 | CASSQDESSYNEQFF
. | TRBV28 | CASSLQGSPATEAFF
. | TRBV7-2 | CASSPGGGSQETQYF
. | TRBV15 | CATSRAGATQPQHF
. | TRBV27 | CASGGGSGNEQFF
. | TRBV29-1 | CSVELQDNYGYTF
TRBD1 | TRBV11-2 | CASSLYGTGSYNEQFF
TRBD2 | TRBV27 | CASSLGTSGIVEQYF
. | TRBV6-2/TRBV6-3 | CASSPRGLGSPLHF
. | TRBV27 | CASSSVAAGHLTEAFF
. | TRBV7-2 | CASSPRDFYYNEQFF
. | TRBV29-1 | CSVLSESSYNEQFF
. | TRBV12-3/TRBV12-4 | CASSQNFYEQYF
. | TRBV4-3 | CASSQDVSSGANVLTF
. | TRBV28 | CASSSPQLQAIGVYGYTF
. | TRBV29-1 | CSDWAREQYF
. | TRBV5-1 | CANTTGLDTDTQYF
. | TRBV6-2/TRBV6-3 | CASSYAGTYYEQYF
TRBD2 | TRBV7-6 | CASSFLAGGRNTYNEQFF
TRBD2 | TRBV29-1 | CSVEGLVGSGGNTGELFF
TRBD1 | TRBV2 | CASSVIKNRGFTDTQYF
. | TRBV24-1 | CATSDLSGQGRNEQFF
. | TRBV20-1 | CSATIMNEQYF
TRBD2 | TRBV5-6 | CASSPGLARDTGELFF
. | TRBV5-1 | CASSSDNTEAFF
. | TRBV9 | CASSVGWGLFDEQFF
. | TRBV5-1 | CASSLHNEQFF
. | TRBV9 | CASSVAPRNFTVNTGELFF
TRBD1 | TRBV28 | CASSLGQGELQETQYF
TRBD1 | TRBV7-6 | CASSPWTGGTEAFF
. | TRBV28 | CASSGTPGRNYGYTF
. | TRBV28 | CASSLPGAEETQYF
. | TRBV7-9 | CASSPGGSNEQFF
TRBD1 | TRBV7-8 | CASSPGTGSVGSYEQYF
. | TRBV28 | CAYGKHRNEQFF
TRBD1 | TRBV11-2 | CASSLYSLSGGFDTQYF
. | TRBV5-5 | CASSFDIRETQYF
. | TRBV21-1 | CASIRGGFRYEQYF
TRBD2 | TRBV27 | CASSPLTSGASGYATQYF